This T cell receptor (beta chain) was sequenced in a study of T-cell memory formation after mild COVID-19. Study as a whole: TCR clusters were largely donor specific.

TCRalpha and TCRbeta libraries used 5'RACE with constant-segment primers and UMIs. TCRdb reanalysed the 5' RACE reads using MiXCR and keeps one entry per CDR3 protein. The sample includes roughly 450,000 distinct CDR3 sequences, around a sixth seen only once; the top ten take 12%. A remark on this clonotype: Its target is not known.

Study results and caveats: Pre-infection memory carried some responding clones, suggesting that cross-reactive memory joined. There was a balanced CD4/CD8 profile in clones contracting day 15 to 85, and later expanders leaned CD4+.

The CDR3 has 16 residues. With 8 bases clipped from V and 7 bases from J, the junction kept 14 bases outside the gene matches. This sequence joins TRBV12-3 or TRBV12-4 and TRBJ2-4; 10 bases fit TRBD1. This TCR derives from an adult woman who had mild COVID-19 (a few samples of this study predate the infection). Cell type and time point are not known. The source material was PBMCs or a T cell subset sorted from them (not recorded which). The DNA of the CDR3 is TGTGCCAGCGCCCGGGGGACAGGGGCGGTGGGTAACATTCAGTACTTC. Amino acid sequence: CASARGTGAVGNIQYF.